This T cell receptor beta chain was profiled in a study of regulatory T cells in long-lasting Graves disease. This clonotype was detected many times. iRepertoire HTBI primers and Arm-PCR of CDR3 regions built TCR beta libraries. TCRdb itself ran the multiplex PCR reads through MiXCR, one entry per CDR3 protein. Altogether some 490,000 distinct CDR3 sequences are present, about 12% being singletons, with the ten largest covering 8.9%. Specified time point: newly diagnosed GD, antithyroid drugs for less than 3 months. PBMCs provided the RNA from which the TCR library was made. By American Thyroid Association guidelines, Graves' disease was diagnosed in the cohort. These data were likewise used in another study, on T cells in Graves' hyperthyroidism and ophthalmopathy. That work contributes: Each patient was aged 18 to 65 and had newly diagnosed hyperthyroidism of under 2 months' duration.

The sequenced sample was peripheral blood mononuclear cells (PBMCs), obtained at new diagnosis, from a patient treated with antithyroid drugs. The source of this sequence is a woman aged 30 to 39 with Graves disease.

CDR3 in DNA: TGTGCCAGCAGCAAGCGGACAGGAACCTACGAGCAGTACTTC. It codes for CASSKRTGTYEQYF. The gene calls are TRBV11-2 and TRBJ2-7; the match to TRBD1 covers 7 bases. The junction had 6 bases not matched to a gene; V was cut back by 5 bases and J by 2 bases. Germline-derived CDR1 and CDR2 are SGHAT and FQNNGV. The CDR3 extends over 14 amino acids.